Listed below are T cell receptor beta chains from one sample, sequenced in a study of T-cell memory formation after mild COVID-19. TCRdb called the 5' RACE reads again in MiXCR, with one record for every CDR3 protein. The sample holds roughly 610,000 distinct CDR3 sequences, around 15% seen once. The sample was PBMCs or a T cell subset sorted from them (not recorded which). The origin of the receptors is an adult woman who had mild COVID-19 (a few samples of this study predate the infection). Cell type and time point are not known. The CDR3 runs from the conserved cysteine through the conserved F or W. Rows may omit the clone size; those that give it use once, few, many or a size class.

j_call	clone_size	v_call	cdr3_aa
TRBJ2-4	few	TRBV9	CASSPRLDSNIQYF
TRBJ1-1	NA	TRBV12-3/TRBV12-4	CASSPGQINTEAFF
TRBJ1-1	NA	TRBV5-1	CASTTGPRAAEAFF
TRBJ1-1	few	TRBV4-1	CASSQDGEGHTEAFF
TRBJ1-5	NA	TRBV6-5	CASSRGLGNQPQHF
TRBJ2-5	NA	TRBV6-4	CASSNTPATQETQYF
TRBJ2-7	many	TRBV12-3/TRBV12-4	CASRQGQAPYEQYF
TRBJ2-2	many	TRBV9	CASSVGTSAGSGELFF
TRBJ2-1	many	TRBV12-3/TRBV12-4	CASSPGTSGAYNEQFF
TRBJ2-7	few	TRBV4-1	CASSQDPRAYEQYF
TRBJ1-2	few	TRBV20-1	CSARVGRNYGYTF